What follows are 28 T cell receptor beta chains derived from one specimen sequenced in a study of blood T cells in healthy people across ages. With a J-beta primer mix and a sample-barcoded 5' primer, a second PCR ran about 7 to 11 cycles. TCRdb itself ran the 5' RACE reads through MiXCR, one entry per CDR3 protein. This table has 450,000 to 700,000 distinct CDR3 sequences, 25% to 30% appearing once. The sequenced sample was blood. The receptors were sampled from a woman in her 70s in good health.

This sequence joins TRBV6-5 and TRBJ1-4, with TRBD1 identical over 8 bases. Trimming removed 6 bases from V and 8 bases from J; junction bases left unmatched: 8. Germline V CDR1 and CDR2: MNHEY, SVGAGI. This CDR3 is built from 14 residues. The CDR3 DNA reads as TGTGCCAGCAGCAGGGGGCCTTCCACGGAAAAACTGTTTTTT. It is translated as CASSRGPSTEKLFF.

The chain uses TRBV20-1 and TRBJ2-1; no clear D gene. Trimming shortened V by 5 bases and J by 5 bases, and 10 bases separated the two germline ends. Germline CDR1 reads DFQATT; CDR2 reads SNEGSKA (reference sequence). The CDR3 is 12 amino acids. CDR3: CSAPGRHNEQFF. The DNA of the CDR3 is TGCAGTGCTCCTGGGCGGCACAATGAGCAGTTCTTC.

This clonotype came up a few times. The V call is TRBV5-1, the J call TRBJ2-7; the D gene is possibly TRBD1 (6 bases). Germline values: CDR1 SGHRS, CDR2 YFSETQ. This CDR3 comprises 18 residues. Trimming pared 4 bases from V and 0 bases from J, leaving 23 bases between. Written as DNA, the CDR3 is TGCGCCAGCAGCATAAACAGGGCCTCGTTTCCCTTCTCCTACGAGCAGTACTTC. Its translation: CASSINRASFPFSYEQYF.

This clonotype was seen a handful of times. This chain links TRBV29-1 with TRBJ2-7; 7 nucleotides line up with TRBD2. Germline V lookup: CDR1 SQVTM, CDR2 ANQGSEA. The CDR3 consists of 15 residues. Germline trimming cut 1 base from V and 1 base from J; bases unmatched to any gene: 7. The CDR3, as DNA: TGCAGCGTTGAAGGTGGCGGGGGTGCATCCTACGAGCAGTACTTC. It encodes CSVEGGGGASYEQYF.

V is TRBV29-1 and J is TRBJ2-1; D is ambiguous. V dropped 1 base and J dropped 3 bases, with 13 bases sitting between them. Germline loops: CDR1 SQVTM, CDR2 ANQGSEA. The CDR3 sequence is 15 residues long. The DNA of the CDR3 is TGCAGCGTTGAAGGAGGTACTACTATCTACAATGAGCAGTTCTTC. Its translation is CSVEGGTTIYNEQFF.

The chain links TRBV6-5 to TRBJ2-5; D ambiguous. This CDR3 spans 13 amino acids. Germline CDR1 reads MNHEY; CDR2 reads SVGAGI. V lost 7 bases and J lost 1, with 10 bases in between. This CDR3 is CASTSGVQETQYF. The CDR3 DNA sequence: TGTGCCAGCACCAGTGGGGTCCAAGAGACCCAGTACTTC.

The table lists this clonotype with a few counts. J is TRBJ2-6 and V is TRBV29-1, with D hard to call. Germline V lookup: CDR1 SQVTM, CDR2 ANQGSEA. The CDR3 is 12 residues long. The V end was cut by 4 bases, the J end by 1 base, with 2 bases between. CDR3 coding DNA: TGCAGCGTTGTATCTGGGGCCAACGTCCTGACTTTC. Its translation is CSVVSGANVLTF.

This clonotype was counted only a few times. V usage is TRBV6-5 and J usage is TRBJ1-4; TRBD1 might be the D (6 bases). The CDR3 runs 14 residues. Germline CDR1 is MNHEY and CDR2 is SVGAGI. Trimming took 6 bases from V and 7 from J, leaving 15 bases between them. As DNA, the CDR3 is TGTGCCAGCAGCCGCGACAGGATAGGTGAAAAACTGTTTTTT. Residues: CASSRDRIGEKLFF.

The chain links TRBV4-3 to TRBJ1-6; 9 bases align to TRBD1. V dropped 8 bases and J dropped 9; count of bases not matched to a gene: 8. Looked up from germline, CDR1 is LGHNA and CDR2 is YSLEER. The CDR3 is made up of 14 amino acids. The CDR3 protein is CASALQGASSPLHF. CDR3 DNA: TGCGCCAGCGCCTTACAGGGGGCAAGTTCACCCCTCCACTTT.

This clonotype has at least ten counts. CDR3 DNA: TGCAGTGCCTCTAGAGAAGGCCCAGGGTATGGCTACACCTTC. Residues: CSASREGPGYGYTF. The rearrangement joins TRBV20-1 to TRBJ1-2, with D perhaps TRBD1 (5 bases). CDR1 DFQATT and CDR2 SNEGSKA come from the germline V gene (reference sequence). V dropped 6 bases and J dropped 5 bases, with 19 bases sitting between them. The CDR3 covers 14 residues.

V is TRBV7-8 and J is TRBJ2-5; TRBD1 might be the D (6 bases). Looked up from germline, CDR1 is SGHVS and CDR2 is FQNEAQ. The CDR3 spans 14 residues. With 3 bases removed from V and 5 bases from J, the gap between germline ends came to 13 bases. CDR3 protein: CASSFDRSTETQYF. The CDR3, as DNA: TGTGCCAGCAGCTTTGACAGGTCCACCGAGACCCAGTACTTC.

This clonotype was counted a single time. In this CDR3 the conserved last residue, phenylalanine or tryptophan, is missing, so a read error is likely. This chain joins TRBV20-1 and TRBJ1-2; D uncertain. Trimming took off 5 bases at V and 8 bases at J, with 18 bases between the two ends. Germline V CDR1 and CDR2: DFQATT, SNEGSKA (reference sequence). The CDR3 spans 13 residues. The CDR3 nucleotides read TGCAGTGCTTTATTCGAGGCTCGGCAAGGCTACACCCTC. It is translated as CSALFEARQGYTL.

The rearrangement uses TRBV2 and TRBJ1-4, with D tentatively TRBD1 (6 bases). The germline V and J ends were trimmed by 1 base and 8 bases, with 11 bases remaining between them. There are 14 residues in the CDR3. Germline CDR1 SNHLY, CDR2 FYNNEI. This chain's CDR3 is CASSEGGAQEKLFF. The CDR3 DNA reads TGTGCCAGCAGTGAAGGGGGGGCTCAGGAAAAACTGTTTTTT. Together with reference TRBV2 and TRBJ1-4, the CDR3 gives the full variable domain: EPEVTQTPSHQVTQMGQEVILRCVPISNHLYFYWYRQILGQKVEFLVSFYNNEISEKSEIFDDQFSVERPDGSNFTLKIRSTKLEDSAMYFCASSEGGAQEKLFFGSGTQLSVL.

Note on this clonotype: This sequence may be a read error, since a much larger clone differs from it by one base. The gene calls are TRBV20-1 and TRBJ2-7; 8 nucleotides line up with TRBD1. The CDR3 is 13 amino acids. Germline V lookup: CDR1 DFQATT, CDR2 SNEGSKA (reference sequence). The CDR3 DNA is TGCAGTGCCTTGGGACAGGCGAAATACGAGCAGTGCTTC. This encodes CSALGQAKYEQCF.

The V and J genes are TRBV5-1 and TRBJ2-5; the match to TRBD2 covers 7 bases. V was pared by 4 bases and J by 2 bases, with 11 bases of the junction left unmatched. This CDR3 has 16 residues. Germline V CDR1 and CDR2: SGHRS, YFSETQ. The DNA of the CDR3 is TGCGCCAGCAGCCGGGGGGATAGCGGTCGACAAGAGACCCAGTACTTC. Its protein product is CASSRGDSGRQETQYF. Filled out from reference TRBV5-1 and TRBJ2-5, the complete variable domain reads KAGVTQTPRYLIKTRGQQVTLSCSPISGHRSVSWYQQTPGQGLQFLFEYFSETQRNKGNFPGRFSGRQFSNSRSEMNVSTLELGDSALYLCASSRGDSGRQETQYFGPGTRLLVL.

This clonotype was detected many times. The V call is TRBV7-9, the J call TRBJ2-2; D may be TRBD1 (5 bases). With 9 bases removed from V and 1 base from J, the gap between germline ends came to 12 bases. The CDR3 consists of 14 residues. The germline V gene has CDR1 SEHNR and CDR2 FQNEAQ (reference sequence). The DNA of the CDR3 is TGTGCCAGTAGTACCGACAGGAACACCGGGGAGCTGTTTTTT. Amino acid sequence: CASSTDRNTGELFF.

This clonotype was seen a few times. The chain combines TRBV6-2 or TRBV6-3 with TRBJ2-3, with TRBD1 matching 8 bases. The CDR3 covers 17 residues. V lost 4 bases, J lost 1 base, and 10 bases stayed unmatched. The germline V gene has CDR1 MNHEY and CDR2 SVGEGT. CDR3: CASSSPTGARGTDTQYF. In DNA form, the CDR3 reads TGTGCCAGCAGTTCTCCGACAGGGGCCAGAGGCACAGATACGCAGTATTTT.

This clonotype was recorded a few times. The V call is TRBV29-1, the J call TRBJ2-1; 9 bases match TRBD2. V lost 8 bases, J lost 7 bases, and 6 bases stayed unmatched. This CDR3 has 12 amino acids. CDR1 and CDR2 from the germline V gene are SQVTM and ANQGSEA. CDR3 sequence (DNA): TGCAGCTCCTGGGGACTAGCTAATGAGCAGTTCTTC. This encodes CSSWGLANEQFF.

This clonotype was detected many times. The chain links TRBV11-2 to TRBJ2-5; 7 bases align to TRBD1. Germline V CDR1 and CDR2: SGHAT, FQNNGV. CDR3 length: 13 amino acids. J was trimmed by 5 bases and V by 5 bases; bases with no gene match: 5. The CDR3: CASSAQQGETQYF. The CDR3 nucleotides are TGTGCCAGCAGCGCACAACAGGGGGAGACCCAGTACTTC.

The table lists this clonotype with a few counts. V usage is TRBV7-2 and J usage is TRBJ2-6; D may correspond to TRBD1 or TRBD2 (5 bases each). The V end lost 4 bases, the J end lost 0 bases, and 13 bases lay between the germline ends. This CDR3 is 17 amino acids long. Germline CDR1 SGHTA, CDR2 FQGNSA. The CDR3 coding sequence is TGTGCCAGCAGCTCAAAGGGACGTAGCTCTGGGGCCAACGTCCTGACTTTC. Protein product: CASSSKGRSSGANVLTF.

This clonotype occurred a few times. The chain joins TRBV20-1 to TRBJ2-5, with D possibly TRBD2 on 7 matching bases. Germline V gene lookup returns CDR1 DFQATT and CDR2 SNEGSKA (reference sequence). The CDR3 is made up of 14 amino acids. With 6 bases removed from V and 1 base from J, the gap between germline ends came to 15 bases. The chain's CDR3 is CSAVRAGAQETQYF. The DNA of the CDR3 is TGCAGTGCAGTTCGTGCGGGGGCCCAAGAGACCCAGTACTTC.

The chain couples TRBV5-1 to TRBJ1-1; TRBD1 aligns across 9 bases. Germline V gives CDR1 SGHRS, CDR2 YFSETQ. The CDR3 has 16 residues. Unmatched junction bases numbered 7, after V lost 4 bases and J lost 0 bases. CDR3 loop: CASSAVTGGLNTEAFF. The DNA of the CDR3 is TGCGCCAGCAGCGCCGTGACAGGGGGGCTGAACACTGAAGCTTTCTTT.

This chain joins TRBV9 and TRBJ2-1; 7 bases fit TRBD1. Germline V gives CDR1 SGDLS, CDR2 YYNGEE. J lost 2 bases, V lost 2 bases, and 4 bases had no gene match. This CDR3 spans 15 amino acids. The CDR3 DNA reads as TGTGCCAGCAGCGTTAGACAGGGAACCTACAATGAGCAGTTCTTC. It specifies CASSVRQGTYNEQFF.

This clonotype was picked up a small number of times. V is TRBV12-5 and J is TRBJ1-2, with unresolved D. Germline V gene sequence: CDR1 LGHNT, CDR2 FRNRAP. The V gene lost 0 bases and the J gene lost 10 bases, with 30 bases spanning the gap. The CDR3 sequence is 19 residues long. The CDR3 region is CASGLVEKGLPFKYLNYTF. CDR3 in DNA: TGTGCTAGTGGTTTGGTAGAAAAAGGACTTCCCTTTAAATATCTGAACTACACCTTC. The whole variable domain, filled in from reference TRBV12-5 and TRBJ1-2, reads DARVTQTPRHKVTEMGQEVTMRCQPILGHNTVFWYRQTMMQGLELLAYFRNRAPLDDSGMPKDRFSAEMPDATLATLKIQPSEPRDSAVYFCASGLVEKGLPFKYLNYTFGSGTRLTVV.

This clonotype has just a few counts. The chain is built from TRBV7-2 and TRBJ1-5; TRBD1 is a possible D gene (5 bases). The germline V gene encodes CDR1 SGHTA and CDR2 FQGNSA. V lost 5 bases to trimming and J lost 4 bases, with 15 bases between them. The CDR3 has 15 amino acids. This chain's CDR3 is CASSLGAGMNQPQHF. DNA of the CDR3: TGTGCCAGCAGCCTTGGGGCAGGAATGAATCAGCCCCAGCATTTT.

The chain joins TRBV6-5 to TRBJ1-6, with 9 bases identical to TRBD1. The germline V gene encodes CDR1 MNHEY and CDR2 SVGAGI. This CDR3 has 14 amino acids. Trimming removed 6 bases from V and 8 bases from J; junction bases left unmatched: 5. CDR3 sequence reads: CASRSQGAYSPLHF. CDR3 nucleotides: TGTGCCAGCAGATCACAGGGGGCATATTCACCCCTCCACTTT.

The sample holds a few counts of this clonotype. The V and J genes are TRBV5-1 and TRBJ1-4; D remains unclear. CDR1 and CDR2 from the germline V gene are SGHRS and YFSETQ. Deletions cut 6 bases from V and 4 bases from J, with 10 bases between. The CDR3 length is 13 residues. CDR3 sequence reads: CASTREFNEKLFF. The DNA for the CDR3 is TGCGCCAGCACTCGAGAGTTTAATGAAAAACTGTTTTTT.

This clonotype was seen just once. The V and J genes are TRBV29-1 and TRBJ2-5, with 8 bases aligning to TRBD1. The J call may be in error: the DNA end matches TRBJ2-1 better. Germline V CDR1 and CDR2: SQVTM, ANQGSEA. The CDR3 spans 13 residues. CDR3 protein: CSVSGDRYNEQFF. The CDR3 nucleotides read TGCAGCGTCAGTGGGGACAGGTACAATGAGCAGTTCTTC.